The 28 T cell receptor beta chains below all came from one sample that was sequenced in a study of blood T cell repertoires in COVID-19. The assay was immunoSEQ multiplex PCR, and TCRdb's table has in-frame clones only and misses some. The sample contains roughly 50,000 clones, approximately 84% of which appear only once. Sequencing was performed on peripheral blood. The source is a human donor with active COVID-19. The donor label of this sample is uncertain.

This clone was observed once. This chain connects TRBV7-8 to TRBJ2-3; 12 positions agree with TRBD2. V lost 5 bases, J lost 0 bases, and 15 bases stayed unmatched. The CDR3 runs to 20 residues. CDR1 and CDR2 from the germline V gene are SGHVS and FQNEAQ. CDR3 loop: CASSVTYQPSGGASTDTQYF. For the CDR3, the DNA is TGTGCCAGCAGCGTTACATATCAACCTAGCGGGGGGGCAAGCACAGATACGCAGTATTTT.

This clone was detected once. The V and J genes are TRBV6-1 and TRBJ1-2; D might be TRBD1 (5 bases). The CDR3 sequence is 14 residues long. The V gene's germline CDR1 is MNHNS and CDR2 SASEGT. V was trimmed by 0 bases and J by 4 bases, leaving 9 bases between them. CDR3 amino acids: CASSEAGQSYGYTF. CDR3 nucleotide sequence: TGTGCCAGCAGTGAAGCGGGGCAGTCCTATGGCTACACCTTC.

V and J are TRBV5-6 and TRBJ1-4; D is possibly TRBD1 (6 bases). Germline V gene lookup returns CDR1 SGHDT and CDR2 YYEEEE. V dropped 4 bases and J dropped 6 bases, with 13 bases sitting between them. This CDR3 has 14 amino acids. The DNA for the CDR3 is TGTGCCAGCAGCGCGGACAGTCGATATGAAAAACTGTTTTTT. Amino acids: CASSADSRYEKLFF.

As regards this clone: A read error is possible here, since a much larger clone lies one base away. V and J are TRBV5-6 and TRBJ1-1, with a possible D match to TRBD1 (6 bases). Germline V gene data show CDR1 as SGHDT and CDR2 as YYEEEE. This CDR3 has 14 amino acids. CDR3 in amino acids: CARSMGGGDTEAFF. CDR3 nucleotide sequence: TGTGCCCGCAGCATGGGGGGGGGCGACACTGAAGCTTTCTTT.

V and J are TRBV15 and TRBJ2-5; possibly TRBD2 for D (6 bases). Germline-derived CDR1 and CDR2 are LNHNV and YYDKDF (reference sequence). V was trimmed by 1 base and J by 2 bases, leaving 11 bases between them. CDR3 size: 15 residues. DNA for the CDR3: TGTGCCACCAGCAGAGTCCCGGGACTTCAAGAGACCCAGTACTTC. Protein: CATSRVPGLQETQYF.

This rearrangement joins TRBV6-5 to TRBJ2-5; D might be TRBD1 (5 bases). The CDR3 covers 13 residues. Germline V gene lookup returns CDR1 MNHEY and CDR2 SVGAGI. Deletions cut 2 bases from V and 3 bases from J, with 7 bases between. The CDR3 DNA is TGTGCCAGCAGTTACAACAGGAAAGAGACCCAGTACTTC. It translates to CASSYNRKETQYF.

The rearrangement joins TRBV2 to TRBJ2-7, with 7 bases identical to TRBD1. Germline V gives CDR1 SNHLY, CDR2 FYNNEI. V shed 6 bases, J shed 5 bases, and the junction held 10 bases outside the gene matches. The CDR3 sequence is 14 residues long. CDR3 sequence (DNA): TGTGCCAGCAGCCGACAGGGCGGTTTCAACGAGCAGTACTTC. It translates to CASSRQGGFNEQYF.

The chain uses TRBV5-8 and TRBJ2-1, with 13 bases that match TRBD2. Trimming cost V 0 bases and J 9 bases; bases outside gene matches: 9. There are 17 residues in the CDR3. Germline V gene sequence: CDR1 SGHTS, CDR2 YDEGEE. This CDR3 is CASSLEVLAGGPLEQFF. For the CDR3, the DNA is TGTGCCAGCAGCTTGGAGGTACTAGCGGGGGGGCCACTTGAGCAGTTCTTC.

The genes are TRBV7-8 and TRBJ2-7; the match to TRBD1 covers 11 bases. V was clipped by 3 bases and J by 2 bases; unmatched bases: 3. CDR3 length equals 15 residues. Germline assignment: CDR1 SGHVS and CDR2 FQNEAQ. Here the CDR3 DNA reads TGTGCCAGCAGCTTCGGACAGGGGGCCGCCTACGAGCAGTACTTC. Protein product: CASSFGQGAAYEQYF.

There are a few counts of this clone. The genes are TRBV7-8 and TRBJ1-2, with D maybe TRBD1 (6 bases). V dropped 5 bases and J dropped 4 bases, with 14 bases sitting between them. Germline V gene lookup returns CDR1 SGHVS and CDR2 FQNEAQ. CDR3 length: 14 residues. The CDR3 loop reads CASSETGNAYGYTF. CDR3 in DNA: TGTGCCAGCAGCGAAACAGGGAATGCCTATGGCTACACCTTC.

This clone has more than one count but fewer than ten. Relative to the germline gene, one junction end is altered; a read error may explain this. This chain uses TRBV7-7 with TRBJ2-7, with D tentatively TRBD1 (6 bases). The CDR3 runs 15 residues. From germline, CDR1 is SSHAT and CDR2 FNYEAQ (reference sequence). The CDR3 DNA reads as TGTGCTAGCAGCTTGGGACAAGGACAGTTCTACGAGCAGTACTTC. Its translation: CASSLGQGQFYEQYF.

V and J are TRBV4-1 and TRBJ1-3, with D possibly TRBD1 on 5 matching bases. Trimming stripped 4 bases from V and 2 bases from J, with 18 bases between. This CDR3 is built from 17 residues. Per the germline V gene, CDR1 is MGHRA and CDR2 is YSYEKL. The CDR3: CASSPFHSGGTGNTIYF. Here the CDR3 DNA reads TGCGCCAGCAGCCCGTTTCACTCCGGGGGGACTGGAAACACCATATATTTT.

This chain links TRBV10-2 with TRBJ2-2; D may be TRBD1 (5 bases). Germline CDR1 reads WSHSY; CDR2 reads SAAADI. The V end lost 9 bases, the J end lost 2 bases, and 13 bases lay between the germline ends. The CDR3 is 14 amino acids. The CDR3 protein is CARKATENTGELFF. CDR3 DNA: TGCGCCAGGAAAGCGACAGAAAACACCGGGGAGCTGTTTTTT.

The gene calls are TRBV4-2 and TRBJ1-3; D gene ambiguous. CDR1 is LGHNA, CDR2 YNFKEQ, per germline. V lost 0 bases and J lost 0, with 9 bases in between. The length of the CDR3 is 16 residues. The CDR3 nucleotides read TGTGCCAGCAGCCAAGATCCAGGCGTCTCTGGAAACACCATATATTTT. It translates to CASSQDPGVSGNTIYF.

The count of this clone is one. The chain employs TRBV18 and TRBJ1-5; TRBD1 might be the D (5 bases). The V end was cut by 5 bases, the J end by 0 bases, with 11 bases between. The CDR3 spans 15 residues. Germline CDR1 and CDR2: KGHSH and LQKENI. Here the CDR3 DNA reads TGTGCCAGCTCATTAGACAGTTATAGCAATCAGCCCCAGCATTTT. Translation: CASSLDSYSNQPQHF. Complete variable domain (other parts from reference TRBV18 and TRBJ1-5): NAGVMQNPRHLVRRRGQEARLRCSPMKGHSHVYWYRQLPEEGLKFMVYLQKENIIDESGMPKERFSAEFPKEGPSILRIQQVVRGDSAAYFCASSLDSYSNQPQHFGDGTRLSIL.

The count of this clone is one. This chain joins TRBV7-2 and TRBJ2-1; 12 bases agree with TRBD2. The CDR3 extends over 17 amino acids. V was pared by 2 bases and J by 5 bases, with 7 bases of the junction left unmatched. Germline V gene data show CDR1 as SGHTA and CDR2 as FQGNSA. This CDR3 is CASSLSPRLAGDNEQFF. The CDR3 coding sequence is TGTGCCAGCAGCTTAAGCCCTCGACTAGCGGGAGACAATGAGCAGTTCTTC.

This chain uses TRBV19 with TRBJ1-2; no reliable D call. This CDR3 has 18 amino acids. Per germline, CDR1 LNHDA and CDR2 SQIVND (reference sequence). V lost 2 bases to trimming and J lost 0 bases, with 19 bases between them. CDR3 sequence (DNA): TGTGCCAGTAGTATACATAGAGGGCTCCTAAGCGCTAACTATGGCTACACCTTC. This sequence encodes CASSIHRGLLSANYGYTF. Looking up the rest from reference TRBV19 and TRBJ1-2 gives the full variable domain: DGGITQSPKYLFRKEGQNVTLSCEQNLNHDAMYWYRQDPGQGLRLIYYSQIVNDFQKGDIAEGYSVSREKKESFPLTVTSAQKNPTAFYLCASSIHRGLLSANYGYTFGSGTRLTVV.

A few counts support this clone. The rearrangement joins TRBV18 to TRBJ1-4, with D possibly matching TRBD1 (6 bases). Germline assignment: CDR1 KGHSH and CDR2 LQKENI. This CDR3 is built from 15 residues. The germline V and J ends were trimmed by 3 bases and 6 bases, with 14 bases remaining between them. The CDR3 DNA reads as TGTGCCAGCTCACCCCAACAGGGTCTGGATGAAAAACTGTTTTTT. Its protein product is CASSPQQGLDEKLFF. Variable domain in full (rest from reference TRBV18 and TRBJ1-4): NAGVMQNPRHLVRRRGQEARLRCSPMKGHSHVYWYRQLPEEGLKFMVYLQKENIIDESGMPKERFSAEFPKEGPSILRIQQVVRGDSAAYFCASSPQQGLDEKLFFGSGTQLSVL.

The table lists this clone with many counts. The chain employs TRBV9 and TRBJ2-3; 14 nucleotides align to TRBD2. From germline, CDR1 is SGDLS and CDR2 YYNGEE. V shed 4 bases, J shed 5 bases, and the junction held 3 bases outside the gene matches. The CDR3 totals 15 residues. The CDR3 here is CASSTGTSGGDTQYF. CDR3 sequence (DNA): TGTGCCAGCAGCACCGGGACTAGCGGGGGAGATACGCAGTATTTT.

This chain links TRBV9 with TRBJ2-4, with 9 positions matching TRBD1. Germline CDR1 SGDLS, CDR2 YYNGEE. After removal of 3 bases from V and 5 bases from J, the junction contained 6 bases not matched to a gene. The CDR3 has 15 amino acids. CDR3 sequence reads: CASSEKGDRENIQYF. Written as DNA, the CDR3 is TGTGCCAGCAGCGAAAAAGGGGACAGGGAAAACATTCAGTACTTC.

The V call is TRBV6-5, the J call TRBJ1-1; tentatively, D is TRBD1 (6 bases). In germline, CDR1 is MNHEY, CDR2 SVGAGI. The CDR3 spans 13 residues. Trimming left V 8 bases short and J 4 bases short, with 14 bases between. This chain's CDR3 is CASEQGLGTEAFF. CDR3 in DNA: TGTGCCAGCGAACAGGGTCTGGGCACTGAAGCTTTCTTT.

The chain combines TRBV4-1 with TRBJ1-4; TRBD1 agrees at 8 bases. After removal of 1 base from V and 7 bases from J, the junction contained 17 bases not matched to a gene. This CDR3 is 19 amino acids long. Germline lookup yields CDR1 MGHRA and CDR2 YSYEKL. The CDR3 bases are TGCGCCAGCAGCCAAGTTAGAGGACAGGGTAAAGGCTGGGGTGAAAAACTGTTTTTT. Protein sequence: CASSQVRGQGKGWGEKLFF.

The chain couples TRBV5-6 to TRBJ2-7; the match to TRBD1 covers 7 bases. Germline assignment: CDR1 SGHDT and CDR2 YYEEEE. The CDR3 spans 15 residues. Losses at the gene ends were 3 bases for V and 7 bases for J; bases not matched to a gene: 13. CDR3 nucleotides: TGTGCCAGCAGCTACCTACCGGACAGGCGAGAGGAGCAGTACTTC. Encoded protein: CASSYLPDRREEQYF.

The chain carries TRBV5-4 and TRBJ2-3; TRBD2 matches 9 bases. V shed 1 base, J shed 0 bases, and the junction held 9 bases outside the gene matches. Germline V lookup: CDR1 SGHNT, CDR2 YYREEE (reference sequence). The CDR3 consists of 18 residues. The CDR3 sequence is CASSLRRTSDTSTDTQYF. For the CDR3, the DNA is TGTGCCAGCAGCTTGAGGCGGACTAGCGATACTAGCACAGATACGCAGTATTTT.

This clone has a single count. The rearrangement joins TRBV11-2 to TRBJ1-2; tentative D call: TRBD1 (5 bases). The V and J ends lost 0 bases and 8 bases respectively, with 10 bases between them. Looked up from germline, CDR1 is SGHAT and CDR2 is FQNNGV. The CDR3 length is 13 residues. For the CDR3, the DNA is TGTGCCAGCAGCTTAGATCAGGGCGTAGGCTACACCTTC. This gives the protein CASSLDQGVGYTF. Looking up the rest from reference TRBV11-2 and TRBJ1-2 gives the full variable domain: EAGVAQSPRYKIIEKRQSVAFWCNPISGHATLYWYQQILGQGPKLLIQFQNNGVVDDSQLPKDRFSAERLKGVDSTLKIQPAKLEDSAVYLCASSLDQGVGYTFGSGTRLTVV.

The chain uses TRBV7-9 and TRBJ2-6; 10 bases map to TRBD1. Trimming took 4 bases from V and 0 from J; bases not matched to a gene: 3. The germline CDR1 and CDR2 sequences are SEHNR and FQNEAQ (reference sequence). This CDR3 is 17 amino acids long. The CDR3 here is CASSSGTGDSGANVLTF. CDR3 DNA: TGTGCCAGCAGCTCCGGGACAGGGGACTCTGGGGCCAACGTCCTGACTTTC.

V is TRBV5-1 and J is TRBJ2-1; no firm D call. The CDR3 covers 14 residues. The V gene's germline CDR1 is SGHRS and CDR2 YFSETQ. Trimming took off 3 bases at V and 7 bases at J, with 14 bases between the two ends. This chain's CDR3 is CASSSYRAFNEQFF. CDR3 sequence (DNA): TGCGCCAGCAGCTCCTACCGAGCGTTTAATGAGCAGTTCTTC.

The chain recombines TRBV7-3 with TRBJ1-1; 10 bases fit TRBD1. The CDR3 runs 16 residues. J was trimmed by 3 bases and V by 2 bases; bases with no gene match: 6. Germline loops: CDR1 SGHTA, CDR2 FQGTGA. The chain's CDR3 is CASSLVGQGIDTEAFF. The CDR3 coding sequence is TGTGCCAGCAGCTTAGTGGGACAGGGGATCGACACTGAAGCTTTCTTT.